The following is a T cell receptor (beta chain) sequence with its context. The antigen remains unidentified. CDR3 length: 14 amino acids. With 0 bases clipped from V and 5 bases from J, the junction kept 6 bases outside the gene matches. Germline V gives CDR1 DFQATT, CDR2 SNEGSKA (reference sequence). This entry comes from a study of Graves' ophthalmopathy and Graves' hyperthyroidism. Amplifying from RNA transcripts, the study obtained TCR beta CDR3 regions. HTBI primers were employed in first-round RT-PCR, then a second-round multiplex PCR followed. In TCRdb, the multiplex PCR reads were re-called with MiXCR into one record per CDR3 protein. The data show over a million distinct CDR3 sequences, about two fifths seen once. Uncontrolled infections, pregnancy, lactation or other autoimmune diseases led to patient exclusion. Diagnosis used clinical symptoms, serum thyroxine, TRAb, thyroid ultrasound and orbital computed tomography.

Findings and caveats of the study: Ophthalmopathy and stable hyperthyroidism were discriminated by a 13-signature model, with about 90% sensitivity and about 76% specificity.

The chain employs TRBV20-1 and TRBJ2-5; 7 bases fit TRBD1. Sequenced: peripheral blood or thyroid tissue (not recorded which). The TCR originated in an adult man with Graves' hyperthyroidism. The CDR3 DNA follows: TGCAGTGCTAGAGATTATGACAGGGCGGAGACCCAGTACTTC. It is translated as CSARDYDRAETQYF.